Listed here is a single T cell receptor beta chain. Its antigen is not identified. This specimen comes from a study of T cell responses to AZD1222 COVID-19 vaccine. Across the whole study: Analysis merged second doses at about 4 or about 12 weeks.

Whole-study results and caveats: The donors showed a predominance of white British ancestry and of females, with possible underestimation of clonal diversity.

TCRdb's table, derived via immunoSEQ multiplex PCR, lists solely in-frame clones and lacks some. The profile shows roughly 130,000 clones, 86% of them singletons. CDR3 length: 16 residues. Germline lookup yields CDR1 MNHEY and CDR2 SMNVEV (reference sequence). Germline trimming cut 6 bases from V and 0 bases from J; bases unmatched to any gene: 8. Sequencing was performed on peripheral blood, taken on day 0 of AZD1222 vaccination. This receptor was obtained from an adult in good health. The rearrangement uses TRBV27 and TRBJ1-3; TRBD1 aligns across 7 bases. CDR3 sequence: CASSPGQPNSGNTIYF. The CDR3 nucleotides read TGTGCCAGCAGCCCGGGACAGCCCAACTCTGGAAACACCATATATTTT.